The rows below give T cell receptor beta chains drawn from one sample of a study of blood T cell repertoires in COVID-19. Clones were sequenced by immunoSEQ multiplex PCR, and TCRdb holds only the in-frame ones, with some missing. The sample carries hundreds of thousands of clones, roughly 86% recorded once. The specimen sequenced was PBMCs or T cells enriched from blood (not recorded which). The receptor source for this set is a woman between 40 and 50 years old with acute COVID-19. CDR3s include the opening cysteine and the closing phenylalanine or tryptophan. The order of the fields is V gene, D gene, clone size, J gene, CDR3 protein, CDR3 DNA. D genes are given only for firm matches. Some rows have no size entry. The others give once, few or many, or a class for an expanded clone.

V: TRBV2
D: TRBD2
size: -
J: TRBJ2-3
CDR3: CASSPTSGKADTQYF
DNA: TGTGCCAGCAGCCCAACTAGCGGGAAGGCAGATACGCAGTATTTT

V: TRBV7-8
D: TRBD1
size: -
J: TRBJ2-1
CDR3: CASSLAWGQGAYEQFF
DNA: TGTGCCAGCAGCTTAGCGTGGGGGCAGGGGGCATACGAGCAGTTCTTC

V: TRBV30
D: -
size: -
J: TRBJ2-3
CDR3: CAWSGLTDTQYF
DNA: TGTGCCTGGAGTGGTCTCACAGATACGCAGTATTTT

V: TRBV18
D: TRBD1
size: -
J: TRBJ1-6
CDR3: CASSPSPGTGASPLHF
DNA: TGTGCCAGCTCACCATCGCCCGGGACAGGGGCTTCACCCCTCCACTTT

V: TRBV6-5
D: TRBD2
size: -
J: TRBJ2-1
CDR3: CASSYNTGGYNEQFF
DNA: TGTGCCAGCAGTTATAACACGGGAGGGTACAATGAGCAGTTCTTC

V: TRBV9
D: TRBD1
size: -
J: TRBJ1-2
CDR3: CASSTGTGSLDGYTF
DNA: TGTGCCAGCAGCACCGGGACAGGGTCGCTTGATGGCTACACCTTC

V: TRBV19
D: -
size: few
J: TRBJ2-7
CDR3: CASSTTSSYEQYF
DNA: TGTGCCAGTAGTACCACTAGCTCCTACGAGCAGTACTTC

V: TRBV2
D: -
size: -
J: TRBJ2-2
CDR3: CASSPTANTGELFF
DNA: TGTGCCAGCAGTCCGACAGCGAACACCGGGGAGCTGTTTTTT

V: TRBV29-1
D: -
size: -
J: TRBJ1-4
CDR3: CSVEKEGATNEKLFF
DNA: TGCAGCGTTGAAAAGGAGGGAGCAACTAATGAAAAACTGTTTTTT

V: TRBV5-4
D: -
size: -
J: TRBJ1-4
CDR3: CASSLPDRGTNEKLFF
DNA: TGTGCCAGCAGCTTGCCTGACCGAGGGACTAATGAAAAACTGTTTTTT

V: TRBV5-1
D: -
size: -
J: TRBJ2-7
CDR3: CASSPSRGEQYF
DNA: TGCGCCAGCAGCCCTTCTCGGGGCGAGCAGTACTTC

V: TRBV5-4
D: TRBD1
size: -
J: TRBJ2-3
CDR3: CASQGQNTDTQYF
DNA: TGTGCCAGCCAGGGACAGAACACAGATACGCAGTATTTT

V: TRBV7-3
D: TRBD1
size: -
J: TRBJ2-5
CDR3: CASSEGAQGTQYF
DNA: TGTGCCAGCAGCGAGGGGGCCCAGGGGACCCAGTACTTC

V: TRBV6-5
D: TRBD2
size: -
J: TRBJ2-1
CDR3: CASSSRLADYNEQFF
DNA: TGTGCCAGCAGTTCTCGACTAGCGGACTACAATGAGCAGTTCTTC

V: TRBV3-1/TRBV3-2
D: -
size: -
J: TRBJ2-3
CDR3: CASSLFMRESDTQYF
DNA: TGTGCCAGCAGCCTCTTTATGAGGGAATCGGATACGCAGTATTTT

V: TRBV2
D: -
size: -
J: TRBJ2-3
CDR3: CASKRLADTDTQYF
DNA: TGTGCCAGCAAACGCCTAGCCGACACAGATACGCAGTATTTT

V: TRBV7-9
D: -
size: -
J: TRBJ1-1
CDR3: CASSLSSDLSMNTEAFF
DNA: TGTGCCAGCAGCTTGTCATCTGATCTGTCTATGAACACTGAAGCTTTCTTT

V: TRBV7-2
D: TRBD2
size: few
J: TRBJ2-7
CDR3: CASSLQGLEGLEQYF
DNA: TGTGCCAGCAGCTTACAAGGACTAGAGGGCCTCGAGCAGTACTTC

V: TRBV6-5
D: TRBD1
size: -
J: TRBJ1-3
CDR3: CASRTPTGVGNTIYF
DNA: TGTGCCAGCAGAACCCCGACAGGGGTGGGAAACACCATATATTTT

V: TRBV5-1
D: -
size: -
J: TRBJ2-3
CDR3: CASSLEGGPTDTQYF
DNA: TGCGCCAGCAGCTTGGAGGGGGGGCCCACAGATACGCAGTATTTT

V: TRBV5-1
D: TRBD1
size: few
J: TRBJ1-5
CDR3: CASSLGDNRGNQPQHF
DNA: TGCGCCAGCAGCTTGGGGGACAACAGGGGTAATCAGCCCCAGCATTTT

V: TRBV11-3
D: TRBD1
size: once
J: TRBJ2-1
CDR3: CASSSTGTDHNEQFF
DNA: TGTGCCAGCAGCTCCACCGGGACAGACCACAATGAGCAGTTCTTC

V: TRBV7-8
D: TRBD1
size: -
J: TRBJ2-2
CDR3: CASSSRATGGLSNTGELFF
DNA: TGTGCCAGCAGCTCGCGAGCGACAGGGGGCCTTTCGAACACCGGGGAGCTGTTTTTT

V: TRBV7-2
D: -
size: few
J: TRBJ2-3
CDR3: CASRRSGSTDTQYF
DNA: TGTGCCAGCAGGAGGAGCGGGAGCACAGATACGCAGTATTTT

V: TRBV9
D: -
size: -
J: TRBJ1-5
CDR3: CASSVGPGSNQPQHF
DNA: TGTGCCAGCAGCGTAGGTCCGGGGAGCAATCAGCCCCAGCATTTT

V: TRBV27
D: -
size: -
J: TRBJ2-7
CDR3: CASSLREESSYEQYF
DNA: TGTGCCAGCAGTCTAAGGGAGGAAAGCTCCTACGAGCAGTACTTC

V: TRBV13
D: -
size: -
J: TRBJ1-1
CDR3: CASSSAGRGVTEAFF
DNA: TGTGCCAGCAGCTCCGCTGGGAGAGGAGTGACTGAAGCTTTCTTT

V: TRBV10-3
D: TRBD1
size: -
J: TRBJ2-2
CDR3: CATTSGTVNTGELFF
DNA: TGTGCCACCACCTCTGGGACAGTGAACACCGGGGAGCTGTTTTTT

V: TRBV2
D: TRBD1
size: -
J: TRBJ2-1
CDR3: CASSGDRGQFF
DNA: TGTGCCAGCAGTGGGGACAGGGGGCAGTTCTTC

V: TRBV9
D: TRBD2
size: -
J: TRBJ2-1
CDR3: CASSVDPTASGSYNEQFF
DNA: TGTGCCAGCAGCGTAGACCCCACAGCAAGCGGGAGTTACAATGAGCAGTTCTTC

V: TRBV19
D: -
size: once
J: TRBJ1-5
CDR3: CASSPPGGDQPQHF
DNA: TGTGCCAGTAGCCCCCCCGGGGGAGATCAGCCCCAGCATTTT

V: TRBV5-1
D: TRBD2
size: -
J: TRBJ2-3
CDR3: CASSTGLADTDTQYF
DNA: TGCGCCAGCAGCACGGGACTAGCGGACACAGATACGCAGTATTTT

V: TRBV24-1
D: -
size: -
J: TRBJ1-2
CDR3: CATRSDTNNYGYTF
DNA: TGTGCCACCAGATCTGACACGAATAACTATGGCTACACCTTC

V: TRBV6-5
D: TRBD2
size: -
J: TRBJ2-7
CDR3: CASRRLAGVHYEQYF
DNA: TGTGCCAGCAGACGACTAGCGGGAGTTCACTACGAGCAGTACTTC

V: TRBV7-9
D: TRBD2
size: -
J: TRBJ2-2
CDR3: CASSLKTSGRAGELFF
DNA: TGTGCCAGCAGCTTGAAGACTAGCGGGAGGGCCGGGGAGCTGTTTTTT

V: TRBV5-1
D: TRBD2
size: -
J: TRBJ2-1
CDR3: CASSSGTSGRNSYNEQFF
DNA: TGCGCCAGCAGCTCAGGGACTAGCGGGAGAAACTCATACAATGAGCAGTTCTTC

V: TRBV13
D: -
size: -
J: TRBJ1-5
CDR3: CASSLGRDQPQHF
DNA: TGTGCCAGCAGCCTAGGACGGGATCAGCCCCAGCATTTT

V: TRBV5-1
D: TRBD1
size: once
J: TRBJ2-3
CDR3: CASSPGTVADTQYF
DNA: TGCGCCAGCAGCCCCGGGACAGTTGCAGATACGCAGTATTTT

V: TRBV6-1
D: TRBD2
size: -
J: TRBJ2-7
CDR3: CASSEDERGEQYF
DNA: TGTGCCAGCAGTGAAGATGAGCGGGGCGAGCAGTACTTC

V: TRBV24-1
D: TRBD1
size: -
J: TRBJ2-1
CDR3: CATSDWDSGGYNEQFF
DNA: TGTGCCACCAGTGACTGGGACAGCGGTGGGTACAATGAGCAGTTCTTC

V: TRBV5-1
D: TRBD2
size: -
J: TRBJ2-5
CDR3: CASSLAGTSGRTQYF
DNA: TGCGCCAGCAGCTTGGCCGGGACTAGCGGGAGGACCCAGTACTTC

V: TRBV7-2
D: -
size: -
J: TRBJ2-3
CDR3: CASSLVSGADTQYF
DNA: TGTGCCAGCAGCTTAGTGAGCGGAGCAGATACGCAGTATTTT

V: TRBV11-2
D: -
size: -
J: TRBJ2-4
CDR3: CASSQTGKLAKNIQYF
DNA: TGTGCCAGCAGCCAAACGGGAAAGCTAGCCAAAAACATTCAGTACTTC

V: TRBV5-1
D: TRBD1
size: -
J: TRBJ2-2
CDR3: CASSLVSRTGRGGELFF
DNA: TGCGCCAGCAGCTTGGTAAGCCGGACAGGGCGCGGCGGGGAGCTGTTTTTT

V: TRBV19
D: -
size: -
J: TRBJ2-2
CDR3: CASSIVALRGNTGELFF
DNA: TGTGCCAGTAGTATAGTTGCACTCAGGGGGAACACCGGGGAGCTGTTTTTT

V: TRBV10-1
D: -
size: -
J: TRBJ2-7
CDR3: CASRREIYEQYF
DNA: TGCGCCAGCAGGAGGGAAATCTACGAGCAGTACTTC

V: TRBV12-3/TRBV12-4
D: -
size: -
J: TRBJ2-5
CDR3: CASSPQSETQYF
DNA: TGTGCCAGCAGTCCACAGAGCGAGACCCAGTACTTC